In its sample, the clone carrying this T cell receptor beta chain was seen many times. The antigen remains unidentified. This record belongs to a study of regulatory T cells in long-lasting Graves disease. Study-wide results and caveats: Since the sample size was small, accuracy may have been reduced. It was peripheral blood alone, not thyroid tissue, that was studied.

Time point here: newly diagnosed GD, antithyroid drugs for less than 3 months. PBMC RNA was the source of the TCR library. Arm-PCR with iRepertoire HTBI primers amplified the CDR3 regions for these TCR beta libraries. TCRdb reprocessed the multiplex PCR reads via MiXCR and lists one record per CDR3 protein. Here the sample spans 200,000 to 250,000 distinct CDR3 sequences, roughly 21% being singletons. Germline lookup yields CDR1 MDHEN and CDR2 SYDVKM. V lost 4 bases to trimming and J lost 5 bases; unmatched junction nucleotides: 6. The CDR3 has 14 residues. The chain employs TRBV28 and TRBJ2-7, with 9 bases aligning to TRBD1. This specimen was peripheral blood mononuclear cells (PBMCs), taken at new diagnosis, from a patient treated with antithyroid drugs. The source is a female donor with Graves disease. CDR3 protein: CASSSGTGSHEQYF. CDR3 nucleotide sequence: TGTGCCAGCAGTTCCGGGACAGGGTCCCACGAGCAGTACTTC.